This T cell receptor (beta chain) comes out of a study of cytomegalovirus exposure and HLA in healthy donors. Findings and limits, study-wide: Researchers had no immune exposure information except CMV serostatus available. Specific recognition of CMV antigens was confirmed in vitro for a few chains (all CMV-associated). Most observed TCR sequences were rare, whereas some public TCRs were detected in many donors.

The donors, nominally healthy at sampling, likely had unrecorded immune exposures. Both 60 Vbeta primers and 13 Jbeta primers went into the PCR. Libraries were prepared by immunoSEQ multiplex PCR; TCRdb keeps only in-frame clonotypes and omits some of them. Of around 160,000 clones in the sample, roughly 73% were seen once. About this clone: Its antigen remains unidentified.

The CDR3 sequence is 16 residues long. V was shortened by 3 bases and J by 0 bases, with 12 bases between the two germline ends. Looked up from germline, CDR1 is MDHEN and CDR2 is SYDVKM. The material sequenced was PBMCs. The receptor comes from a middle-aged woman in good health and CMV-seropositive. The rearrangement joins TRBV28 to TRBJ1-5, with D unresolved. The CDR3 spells CASSFSRFGSNQPQHF. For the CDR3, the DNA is TGTGCCAGCAGTTTCTCGAGATTTGGTAGCAATCAGCCCCAGCATTTT.